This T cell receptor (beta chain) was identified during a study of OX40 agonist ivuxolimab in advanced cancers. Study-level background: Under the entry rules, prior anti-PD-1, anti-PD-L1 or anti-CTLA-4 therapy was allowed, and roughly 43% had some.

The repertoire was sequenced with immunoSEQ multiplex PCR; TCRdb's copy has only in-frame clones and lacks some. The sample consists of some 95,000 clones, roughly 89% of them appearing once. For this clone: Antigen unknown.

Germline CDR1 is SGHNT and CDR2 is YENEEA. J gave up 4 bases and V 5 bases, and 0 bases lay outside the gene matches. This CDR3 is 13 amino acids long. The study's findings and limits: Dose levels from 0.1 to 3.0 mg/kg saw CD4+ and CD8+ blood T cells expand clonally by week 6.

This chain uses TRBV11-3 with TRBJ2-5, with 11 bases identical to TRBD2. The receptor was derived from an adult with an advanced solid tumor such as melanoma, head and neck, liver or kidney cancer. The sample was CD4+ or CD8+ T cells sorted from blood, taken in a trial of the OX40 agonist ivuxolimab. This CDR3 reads CASSTSGGETQYF. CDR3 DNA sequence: TGTGCCAGCAGCACTAGCGGGGGAGAGACCCAGTACTTC.